This T cell receptor (beta chain) was obtained from a study of blood T cell repertoires in COVID-19. Study-level information: Samples of COVID-19 (acute and convalescent) were obtained from the United States, Italy and Spain. Nucleic acid was either cDNA or gDNA, and it came from T cells, B-cell-depleted T cells, or PBMCs.

Here immunoSEQ multiplex PCR was the method, and the copy in TCRdb shows in-frame clones only, minus some. The sample lists 150,000 or so clones; roughly three quarters were seen once. The CDR3 runs 12 residues. The germline V gene encodes CDR1 SGHVS and CDR2 FQNEAQ. V was pared by 8 bases and J by 3 bases, with 11 bases between. The sequenced material came from PBMCs or T cells enriched from blood (not recorded which). This clonotype originated in a woman aged 50 to 60 who had recovered from COVID-19. The chain joins TRBV7-8 to TRBJ2-7; maybe TRBD1 (6 bases). CDR3 sequence: CASGGYYYEQYF. The CDR3 DNA is TGTGCCAGCGGGGGCTACTACTACGAGCAGTACTTC.